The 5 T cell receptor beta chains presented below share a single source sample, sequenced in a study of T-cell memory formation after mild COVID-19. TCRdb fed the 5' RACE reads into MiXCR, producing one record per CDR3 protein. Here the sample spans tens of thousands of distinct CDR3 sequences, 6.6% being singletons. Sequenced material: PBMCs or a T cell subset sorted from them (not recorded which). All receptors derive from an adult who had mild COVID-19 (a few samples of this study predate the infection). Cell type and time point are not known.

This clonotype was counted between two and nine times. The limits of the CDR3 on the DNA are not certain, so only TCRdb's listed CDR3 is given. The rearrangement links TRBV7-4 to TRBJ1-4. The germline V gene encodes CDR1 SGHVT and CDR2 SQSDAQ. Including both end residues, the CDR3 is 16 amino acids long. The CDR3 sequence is CASSGVQLQLMKNCFF.

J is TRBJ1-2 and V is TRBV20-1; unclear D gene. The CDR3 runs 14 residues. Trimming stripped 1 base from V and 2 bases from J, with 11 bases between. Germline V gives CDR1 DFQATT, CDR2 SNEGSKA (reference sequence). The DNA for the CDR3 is TGCAGTGCTAGAGGGGGTGACAAGAACTATGGCTACACCTTC. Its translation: CSARGGDKNYGYTF.

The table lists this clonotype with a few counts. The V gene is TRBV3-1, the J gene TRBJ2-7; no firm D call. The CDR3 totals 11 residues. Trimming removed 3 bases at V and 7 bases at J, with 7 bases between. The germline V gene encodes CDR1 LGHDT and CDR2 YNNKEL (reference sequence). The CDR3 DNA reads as TGTGCCAGCAGCCAGCTCGGGGAGCAGTACTTC. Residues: CASSQLGEQYF.

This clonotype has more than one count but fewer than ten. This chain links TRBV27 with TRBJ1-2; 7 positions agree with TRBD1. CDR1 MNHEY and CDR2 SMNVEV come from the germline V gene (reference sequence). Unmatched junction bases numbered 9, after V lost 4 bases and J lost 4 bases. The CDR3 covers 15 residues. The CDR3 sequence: CASSSWDSLGYGYTF. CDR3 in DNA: TGTGCCAGCAGTTCCTGGGACAGCCTTGGCTATGGCTACACCTTC.

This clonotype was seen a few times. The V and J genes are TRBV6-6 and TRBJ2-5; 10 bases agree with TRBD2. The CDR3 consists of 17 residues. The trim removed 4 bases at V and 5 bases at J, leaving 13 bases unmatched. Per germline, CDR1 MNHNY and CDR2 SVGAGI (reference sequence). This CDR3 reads CASSSPSGGGRGETQYF. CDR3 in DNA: TGTGCCAGCAGTTCCCCTAGCGGGGGAGGGCGTGGGGAGACCCAGTACTTC.